This T cell receptor (delta chain) emerged from a study of γδ T cells in repeated Plasmodium falciparum infection. This clone was detected only a few times. For this DNA, TCRdb reports the protein of a much larger clone, which diverges at residue 10, most likely from a read error; the protein presented here is translated directly from the DNA. TCRdb re-called clones from the multiplex PCR reads using CATT. This sample has some 51,000 delta-chain clones, with more than 1.5% found just once. The length of the CDR3 is 16 residues. The germline gives CDR1 GEAIGNYY, CDR2 EKD. Trimming took 1 base from V and 0 from J; bases not matched to a gene: 6. Bulk repertoires came from Vgamma9/Vdelta2+ or Vdelta2-negative gammadelta T cells flow-sorted from PBMC.

The sequencing sample was made of gamma-delta T cells from blood. The sequence was obtained from a pool of human donors (malaria-infected and uninfected, not separated). The chain is built from TRDV2 and TRDJ1; 8 nucleotides line up with TRDD3. The CDR3 spells CACDTWGIKHTDKLIF. The DNA of the CDR3 is TGTGCCTGTGACACTTGGGGGATCAAGCACACCGATAAACTCATCTTT.